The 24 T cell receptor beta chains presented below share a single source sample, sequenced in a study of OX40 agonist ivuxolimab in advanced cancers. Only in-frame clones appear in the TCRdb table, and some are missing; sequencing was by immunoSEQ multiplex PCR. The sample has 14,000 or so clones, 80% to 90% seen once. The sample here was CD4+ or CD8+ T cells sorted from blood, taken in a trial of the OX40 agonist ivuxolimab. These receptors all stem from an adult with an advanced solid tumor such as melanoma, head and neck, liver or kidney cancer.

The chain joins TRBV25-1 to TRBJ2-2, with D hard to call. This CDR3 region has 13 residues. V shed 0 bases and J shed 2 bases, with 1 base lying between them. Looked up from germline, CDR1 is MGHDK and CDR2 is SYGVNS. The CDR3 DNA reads TGTGCCAGCAGTGAATATAACACCGGGGAGCTGTTTTTT. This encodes CASSEYNTGELFF.

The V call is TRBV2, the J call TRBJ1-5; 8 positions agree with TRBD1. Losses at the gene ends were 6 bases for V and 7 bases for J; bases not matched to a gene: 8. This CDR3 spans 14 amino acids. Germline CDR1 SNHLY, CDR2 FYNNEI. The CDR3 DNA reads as TGTGCCAGCAGCCTCGACAGGGGTAGGCAGCCCCAGCATTTT. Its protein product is CASSLDRGRQPQHF.

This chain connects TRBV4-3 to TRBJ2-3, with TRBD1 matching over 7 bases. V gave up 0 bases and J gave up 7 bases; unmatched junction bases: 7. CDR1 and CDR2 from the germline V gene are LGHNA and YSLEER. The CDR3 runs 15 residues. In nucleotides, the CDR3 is TGCGCCAGCAGCCAAGAGGTAGGGGGCGTGTATACGCAGTATTTT. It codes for CASSQEVGGVYTQYF.

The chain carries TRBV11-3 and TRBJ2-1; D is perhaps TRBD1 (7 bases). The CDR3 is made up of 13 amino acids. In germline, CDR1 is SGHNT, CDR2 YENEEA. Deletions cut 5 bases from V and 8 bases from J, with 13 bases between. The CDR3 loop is CASSPGGGDEQFF. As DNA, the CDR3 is TGTGCCAGCAGCCCCGGAGGGGGCGATGAGCAGTTCTTC.

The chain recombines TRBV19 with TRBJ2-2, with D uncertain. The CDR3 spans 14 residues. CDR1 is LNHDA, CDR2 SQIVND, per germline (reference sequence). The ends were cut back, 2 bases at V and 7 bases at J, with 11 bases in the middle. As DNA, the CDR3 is TGTGCCAGTAGTATAAGTGGTAGATTCGGGGAGCTGTTTTTT. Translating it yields CASSISGRFGELFF.

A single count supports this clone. CDR3 sequence reads: CASDRDREHDTQYF. DNA of the CDR3: TGTGCCAGCGACCGGGACAGGGAGCACGATACGCAGTATTTT. This sequence joins TRBV2 and TRBJ2-3; 9 positions agree with TRBD1. The V gene end was trimmed by 8 bases and the J gene end by 6 bases; junction bases not matched to a gene: 9. The CDR3 totals 14 residues. The germline V gene has CDR1 SNHLY and CDR2 FYNNEI.

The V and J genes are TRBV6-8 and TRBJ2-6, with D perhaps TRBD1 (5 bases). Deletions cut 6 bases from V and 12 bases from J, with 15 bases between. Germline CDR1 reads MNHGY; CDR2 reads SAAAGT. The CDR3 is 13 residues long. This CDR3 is CASREKQQAVLTF. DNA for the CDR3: TGTGCCAGCAGAGAAAAACAACAGGCCGTCCTGACTTTC.

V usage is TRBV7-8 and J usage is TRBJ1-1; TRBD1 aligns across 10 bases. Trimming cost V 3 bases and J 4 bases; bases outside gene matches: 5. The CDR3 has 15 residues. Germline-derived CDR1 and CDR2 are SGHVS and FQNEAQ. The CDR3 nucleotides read TGTGCCAGCAGCTTCCCGACAGGGGGCCTCACTGAAGCTTTCTTT. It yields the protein CASSFPTGGLTEAFF.

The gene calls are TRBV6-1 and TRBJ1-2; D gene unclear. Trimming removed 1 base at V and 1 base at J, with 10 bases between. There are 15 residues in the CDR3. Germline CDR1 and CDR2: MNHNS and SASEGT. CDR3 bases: TGTGCCAGCAGTGAAGGCAGATTATTTAACTATGGCTACACCTTC. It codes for CASSEGRLFNYGYTF.

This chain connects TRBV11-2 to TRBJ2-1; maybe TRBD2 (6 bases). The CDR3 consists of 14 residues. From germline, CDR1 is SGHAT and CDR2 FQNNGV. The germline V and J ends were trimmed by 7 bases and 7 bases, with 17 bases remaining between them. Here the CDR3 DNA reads TGTGCCAGCATGTCCCGACTAGTCCGGAATGAGCAGTTCTTC. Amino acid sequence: CASMSRLVRNEQFF.

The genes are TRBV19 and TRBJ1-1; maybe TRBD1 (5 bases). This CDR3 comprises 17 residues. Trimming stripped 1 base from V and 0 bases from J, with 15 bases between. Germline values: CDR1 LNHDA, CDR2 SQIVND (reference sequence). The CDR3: CASSIVGRRGMNTEAFF. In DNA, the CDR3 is TGTGCCAGTAGTATAGTAGGCCGACGGGGGATGAACACTGAAGCTTTCTTT.

DNA of the CDR3: TGTGCCAGCAGCTTAGCAAGGGACAGGGTGACAGATACGCAGTATTTT. As protein: CASSLARDRVTDTQYF. The V and J genes are TRBV7-8 and TRBJ2-3; 9 nucleotides line up with TRBD1. Germline V gene lookup returns CDR1 SGHVS and CDR2 FQNEAQ. After removal of 0 bases from V and 3 bases from J, the junction contained 4 bases not matched to a gene. This CDR3 region has 16 residues.

The CDR3 region has the DNA TGTGCCAGCATGGGGCGGGGCAATTCCTACAATGAGCAGTTCTTC. It codes for CASMGRGNSYNEQFF. The rearrangement joins TRBV2 to TRBJ2-1, with D possibly being TRBD2 (6 bases). V lost 7 bases and J lost 1, with 14 bases in between. The CDR3 is 15 amino acids. The germline CDR1 and CDR2 sequences are SNHLY and FYNNEI.

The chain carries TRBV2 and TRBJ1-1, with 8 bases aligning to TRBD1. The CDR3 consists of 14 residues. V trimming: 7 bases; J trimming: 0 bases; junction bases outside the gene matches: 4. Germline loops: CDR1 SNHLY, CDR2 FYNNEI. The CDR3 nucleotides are TGTGCCAGCAATAAACAGGGGGTGAACACTGAAGCTTTCTTT. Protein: CASNKQGVNTEAFF.

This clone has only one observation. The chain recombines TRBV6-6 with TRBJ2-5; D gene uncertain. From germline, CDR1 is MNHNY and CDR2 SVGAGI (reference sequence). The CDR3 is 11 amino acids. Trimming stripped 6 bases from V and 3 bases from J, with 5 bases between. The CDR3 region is CASRKEETQYF. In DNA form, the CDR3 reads TGTGCCAGCAGGAAAGAAGAGACCCAGTACTTC.

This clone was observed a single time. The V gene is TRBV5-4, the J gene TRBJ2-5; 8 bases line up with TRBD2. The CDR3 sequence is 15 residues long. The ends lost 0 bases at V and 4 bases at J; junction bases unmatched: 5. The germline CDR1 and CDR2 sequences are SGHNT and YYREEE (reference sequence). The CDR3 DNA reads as TGTGCCAGCAGCTTGGCAGGGACTAGGCGAGAGACCCAGTACTTC. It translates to CASSLAGTRRETQYF.

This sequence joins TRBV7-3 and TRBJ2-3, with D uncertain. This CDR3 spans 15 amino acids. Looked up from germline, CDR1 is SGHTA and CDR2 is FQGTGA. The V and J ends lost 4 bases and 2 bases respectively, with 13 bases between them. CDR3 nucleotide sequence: TGTGCCAGCAGCTCTGCCGGGCTGGTCACAGATACGCAGTATTTT. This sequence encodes CASSSAGLVTDTQYF.

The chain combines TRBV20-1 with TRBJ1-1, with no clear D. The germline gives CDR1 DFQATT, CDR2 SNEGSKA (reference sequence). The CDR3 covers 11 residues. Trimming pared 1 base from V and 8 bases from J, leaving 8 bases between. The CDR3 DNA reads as TGCAGTGCTAGAGGGAAGAAGGAAGCTTTCTTT. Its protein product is CSARGKKEAFF.

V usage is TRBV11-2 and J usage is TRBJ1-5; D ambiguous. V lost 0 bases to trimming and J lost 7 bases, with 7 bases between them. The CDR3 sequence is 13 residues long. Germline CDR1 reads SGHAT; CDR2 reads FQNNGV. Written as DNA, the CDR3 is TGTGCCAGCAGCTTAGATCCGAGACAGCCCCAGCATTTT. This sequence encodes CASSLDPRQPQHF.

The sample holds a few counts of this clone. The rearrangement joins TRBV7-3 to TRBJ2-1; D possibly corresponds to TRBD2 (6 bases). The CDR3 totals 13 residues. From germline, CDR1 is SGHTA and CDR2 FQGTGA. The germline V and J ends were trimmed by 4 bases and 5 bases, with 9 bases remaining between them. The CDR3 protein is CASSSVADNEQFF. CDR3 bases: TGTGCCAGCAGCTCAGTAGCGGACAATGAGCAGTTCTTC.

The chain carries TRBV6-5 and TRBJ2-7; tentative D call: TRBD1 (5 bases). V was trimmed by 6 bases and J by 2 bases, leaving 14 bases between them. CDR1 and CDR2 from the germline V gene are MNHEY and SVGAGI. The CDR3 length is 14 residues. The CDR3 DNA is TGTGCCAGCAGAAGAGGTACAGGTACCTACGAGCAGTACTTC. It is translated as CASRRGTGTYEQYF.

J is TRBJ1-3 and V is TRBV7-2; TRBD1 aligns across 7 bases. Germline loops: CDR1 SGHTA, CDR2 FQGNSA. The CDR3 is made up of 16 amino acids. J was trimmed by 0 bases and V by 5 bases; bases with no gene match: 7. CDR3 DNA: TGTGCCAGCAGCCTAGGGGGCATGCCCTCTGGAAACACCATATATTTT. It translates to CASSLGGMPSGNTIYF.

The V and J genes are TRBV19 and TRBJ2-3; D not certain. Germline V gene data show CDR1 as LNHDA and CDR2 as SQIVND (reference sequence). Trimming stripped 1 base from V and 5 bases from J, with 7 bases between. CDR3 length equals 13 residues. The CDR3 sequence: CASSIGQGDTQYF. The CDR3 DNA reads TGTGCCAGTAGTATAGGGCAAGGAGATACGCAGTATTTT. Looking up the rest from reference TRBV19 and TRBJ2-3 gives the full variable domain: DGGITQSPKYLFRKEGQNVTLSCEQNLNHDAMYWYRQDPGQGLRLIYYSQIVNDFQKGDIAEGYSVSREKKESFPLTVTSAQKNPTAFYLCASSIGQGDTQYFGPGTRLTVL.

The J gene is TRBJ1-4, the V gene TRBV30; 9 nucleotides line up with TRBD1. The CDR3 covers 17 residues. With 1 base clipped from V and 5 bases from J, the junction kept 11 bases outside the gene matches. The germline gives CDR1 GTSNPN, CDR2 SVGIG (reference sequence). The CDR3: CAWSGWGPGQGNEKLFF. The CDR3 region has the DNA TGTGCCTGGAGTGGCTGGGGGCCGGGACAGGGAAATGAAAAACTGTTTTTT.